These 5 T cell receptor beta chains share one sample of origin, sequenced in a study of a mutant IDH1 vaccine in newly diagnosed glioma. Antigens of these TCRs are unknown. Generated by immunoSEQ multiplex PCR, the TCRdb table keeps only in-frame clones and is missing some. The sample holds 77,000 or so clones, around 85% seen once. Regarding time point: week 23, last vaccination. It was 300 ug of mutant IDH1 20-mer peptide that made up each vaccine dose, given with topical imiquimod. Here the sequenced sample was PBMCs, taken from a glioma patient whose treatment included an IDH1 peptide vaccine. These receptors all come from a woman aged 50 to 65 with glioma.

V is TRBV10-1 and J is TRBJ2-1; no definite D call. The CDR3 has 13 amino acids. Trimming shortened V by 0 bases and J by 7 bases, and 7 bases separated the two germline ends. The V gene's germline CDR1 is WNHNN and CDR2 SYGVQD (reference sequence). CDR3 DNA sequence: TGCGCCAGCAGTGAGTCGAGGCCTAATGAGCAGTTCTTC. Its protein product is CASSESRPNEQFF.

The rearrangement uses TRBV19 and TRBJ1-5; D possibly corresponds to TRBD1 (6 bases). CDR1 is LNHDA, CDR2 SQIVND, per germline (reference sequence). Trimming removed 5 bases at V and 7 bases at J, with 18 bases between. The CDR3 is 15 amino acids. DNA of the CDR3: TGTGCCAGTAGTGACCCAGGGGCCTCTTTACAGCCCCAGCATTTT. It codes for CASSDPGASLQPQHF.

This sequence joins TRBV21-1 and TRBJ2-1; the table names TRBD2, a call not compared with the DNA. TRBV21-1 constitutes a pseudogene. The CDR3 is made up of 15 amino acids. CDR3 bases: TGTGCCAGCAGCGCGCGGGACTGGGTCTACAATGAGCAGTTCTTC. Protein product: CASSARDWVYNEQFF.

The genes are TRBV7-9 and TRBJ1-1; maybe TRBD1 (6 bases). CDR3 length: 15 residues. Per germline, CDR1 SEHNR and CDR2 FQNEAQ (reference sequence). V dropped 5 bases and J dropped 0 bases, with 13 bases sitting between them. The CDR3 sequence: CASSPWTDLNTEAFF. CDR3 in DNA: TGTGCCAGCAGCCCGTGGACAGATTTGAACACTGAAGCTTTCTTT.

V gene TRBV13 combines with J gene TRBJ2-2; TRBD2 matches at 10 bases. Germline values: CDR1 PRHDT, CDR2 FYEKMQ (reference sequence). V was clipped by 0 bases and J by 7 bases; unmatched bases: 5. The CDR3 is 16 amino acids. CDR3 nucleotides: TGTGCCAGCAGCTTAGGTCTAGCGGGAGAGATCGGGGAGCTGTTTTTT. This translates into CASSLGLAGEIGELFF.